The 4 T cell receptor beta chains given below trace back to one sample, sequenced in a study of blood T cell repertoires in COVID-19. This table comes from immunoSEQ multiplex PCR, and its TCRdb copy is limited to in-frame clones, with some not included. Here the sample spans about 98,000 clones, 78% being singletons. Sample: peripheral blood. The receptors derive from a man in his sixties with active or convalescent COVID-19.

J is TRBJ1-2 and V is TRBV5-1; D is unresolved. This CDR3 spans 16 amino acids. Between the trimmed V and J ends, which lost 0 bases and 0 bases, there was a span of 12 bases. The V gene's germline CDR1 is SGHRS and CDR2 YFSETQ. The CDR3 DNA follows: TGCGCCAGCAGCTTGGCCCCGCAGGCCCCTAACTATGGCTACACCTTC. It yields the protein CASSLAPQAPNYGYTF.

The chain couples TRBV5-1 to TRBJ2-3; 8 bases fit TRBD1. The CDR3 is 11 amino acids. Germline CDR1 reads SGHRS; CDR2 reads YFSETQ. V dropped 4 bases and J dropped 14; count of bases not matched to a gene: 6. CDR3 region: CASSPGTGRYF. DNA for the CDR3: TGCGCCAGCAGCCCCGGGACAGGCAGGTATTTT.

This clone was counted a single time. The chain is built from TRBV10-3 and TRBJ2-5; D call uncertain. This CDR3 has 13 amino acids. Trimming pared 3 bases from V and 5 bases from J, leaving 10 bases between. The germline V gene encodes CDR1 ENHRY and CDR2 SYGVKD. This chain's CDR3 is CAISDGLMETQYF. CDR3 nucleotides: TGTGCCATCAGTGACGGTCTTATGGAGACCCAGTACTTC.

The chain combines TRBV28 with TRBJ2-3, with 8 bases aligning to TRBD2. The CDR3 consists of 16 residues. The germline V gene has CDR1 MDHEN and CDR2 SYDVKM. Unmatched junction bases numbered 11, after V lost 6 bases and J lost 3 bases. Here the CDR3 DNA reads TGTGCCAGCAGCCCTCAAACTAGCGGTGTAACAGATACGCAGTATTTT. Residues: CASSPQTSGVTDTQYF.